This T cell receptor (beta chain) was sequenced in a study of blood T cell repertoires in COVID-19. In the study overall: Researchers got acute and convalescent COVID-19 samples from the United States, Italy and Spain.

Per the original methods: By means of reference gene primer amplification, nucleated cell counts were estimated. Data came from immunoSEQ multiplex PCR; TCRdb stores just in-frame clones and leaves some out. V, J and clone size are those of that table, while D and trimming were read from the DNA. The sample lists about 78,000 clones; around nine tenths were seen once. Germline trimming cut 6 bases from V and 5 bases from J; bases unmatched to any gene: 8. CDR3 length: 15 amino acids. The germline gives CDR1 MNHEY, CDR2 SMNVEV (reference sequence). The TCR originated in a man aged 50 or older with active or convalescent COVID-19. V gene TRBV27 combines with J gene TRBJ2-1; 9 bases line up with TRBD2. Input material: peripheral blood. The CDR3, as DNA: TGTGCCAGCAGAACTAGCGGGCGCGTCAACAATGAGCAGTTCTTC. The encoded protein is CASRTSGRVNNEQFF.